The present T cell receptor beta chain was sequenced within a study of shared clonotypes between healthy human individuals. Study summary: The donor pool was made up of a couple of women and a few men aged 18 to 49.

A deep-level run was used for the assay. Libraries were prepared by immunoSEQ multiplex PCR; TCRdb keeps only in-frame clonotypes and omits some of them. The sample carries roughly 1,800,000 clones, approximately 94% recorded once. Cells designated naive CD8 were CD45RO-negative and were positively selected for CCR7, with terminally differentiated effector memory CD45RA+ cells excluded. This sequence was found in a man aged 18-30 years in good health. The sequencing sample was made of naive CD8+ T cells sorted from blood.

This CDR3 is CASRRKPTPDNEQFF. CDR3 nucleotides: TGTGCCAGCAGAAGGAAACCAACCCCGGACAATGAGCAGTTCTTC. The chain joins TRBV7-9 to TRBJ2-1; D gene unclear. This CDR3 comprises 15 residues. Trimming left V 6 bases short and J 5 bases short, with 17 bases between. The germline V gene has CDR1 SEHNR and CDR2 FQNEAQ (reference sequence).